The 14 T cell receptor beta chains given below trace back to one sample, sequenced in a study of blood T cell repertoires in COVID-19. The data were produced by immunoSEQ multiplex PCR, yet TCRdb's version contains in-frame clones alone and is incomplete. The top ten hold approximately 5% of the sample, which has around 250,000 clones, about 84% seen once. Source material: peripheral blood. Receptors were obtained from a woman at least 80 years old with COVID-19, enrolled during active disease.

The CDR3 coding sequence is TGTGCCATCAGCGAACCTCAGGGCTCTGGAAACACCATATATTTT. Protein product: CAISEPQGSGNTIYF. This chain links TRBV10-3 with TRBJ1-3, with TRBD1 as a possible D gene (5 bases). Per germline, CDR1 ENHRY and CDR2 SYGVKD. This CDR3 is built from 15 residues. The germline V and J ends were trimmed by 6 bases and 0 bases, with 12 bases remaining between them.

This chain links TRBV5-1 with TRBJ2-1; 13 bases map to TRBD2. Looked up from germline, CDR1 is SGHRS and CDR2 is YFSETQ. This CDR3 is 15 amino acids long. V lost 4 bases to trimming and J lost 9 bases; unmatched junction nucleotides: 7. The CDR3 protein is CASSLTSGGASEQFF. The CDR3 DNA follows: TGCGCCAGCAGCCTTACTAGCGGGGGGGCCAGTGAGCAGTTCTTC.

This sequence joins TRBV19 and TRBJ1-6; 8 nucleotides match TRBD1. V was clipped by 7 bases and J by 9 bases; unmatched bases: 8. CDR3 length: 14 amino acids. Germline V gene sequence: CDR1 LNHDA, CDR2 SQIVND (reference sequence). The CDR3 loop is CASKRTGMVSPLHF. In nucleotides, the CDR3 is TGTGCCAGTAAGCGGACAGGGATGGTTTCACCCCTCCACTTT.

The V call is TRBV7-9, the J call TRBJ2-1; the D gene is possibly TRBD2 (5 bases). The V and J ends lost 4 bases and 6 bases respectively, with 13 bases between them. This CDR3 has 14 amino acids. In germline, CDR1 is SEHNR, CDR2 FQNEAQ (reference sequence). CDR3 in amino acids: CASSSGPGFNEQFF. CDR3 nucleotide sequence: TGTGCCAGCAGCTCAGGACCGGGGTTCAATGAGCAGTTCTTC.

This chain joins TRBV15 and TRBJ2-2; 8 bases are a match to TRBD1. The V and J ends lost 0 bases and 6 bases, in that order; junction bases with no gene match: 12. Germline CDR1 is LNHNV and CDR2 is YYDKDF (reference sequence). The CDR3 runs to 18 residues. The CDR3 sequence is CATSRDFRSRGLAGELFF. The CDR3 bases are TGTGCCACCAGCAGAGATTTTCGGTCCAGGGGGCTAGCCGGGGAGCTGTTTTTT.

The rearrangement joins TRBV5-4 to TRBJ2-7; tentative D call: TRBD2 (6 bases). V shed 4 bases and J shed 0 bases, with 11 bases lying between them. The CDR3 length is 14 residues. Germline lookup yields CDR1 SGHNT and CDR2 YYREEE (reference sequence). The CDR3 reads CASSRGGASYEQYF. The CDR3 DNA reads as TGTGCCAGCAGCCGAGGCGGGGCCTCCTACGAGCAGTACTTC.

The chain carries TRBV24-1 and TRBJ2-1; possibly TRBD1 for D (6 bases). With 0 bases removed from V and 6 bases from J, the gap between germline ends came to 8 bases. Germline CDR1 and CDR2: KGHDR and SFDVKD. CDR3 length: 14 residues. CDR3 amino acids: CATSDLEGGNEQFF. The CDR3 bases are TGTGCCACCAGTGATTTGGAAGGGGGCAATGAGCAGTTCTTC.

This clone was observed a single time. The V and J genes are TRBV18 and TRBJ1-5; perhaps TRBD1 as D (5 bases). Trimming pared 4 bases from V and 3 bases from J, leaving 7 bases between. Germline lookup yields CDR1 KGHSH and CDR2 LQKENI. The CDR3 is 13 amino acids. The CDR3 region has the DNA TGTGCCAGCTCACGGGGGGACAATCAGCCCCAGCATTTT. This gives the protein CASSRGDNQPQHF.

The genes are TRBV7-8 and TRBJ1-1; D possibly corresponds to TRBD1 (5 bases). The germline V and J ends were trimmed by 2 bases and 4 bases, with 11 bases remaining between them. The CDR3 has 14 amino acids. Germline-derived CDR1 and CDR2 are SGHVS and FQNEAQ. CDR3 sequence: CASSLQGLRTEAFF. In DNA, the CDR3 is TGTGCCAGCAGCTTACAGGGTCTTCGCACTGAAGCTTTCTTT.

The V gene is TRBV10-2, the J gene TRBJ2-7; no clear D. This CDR3 region has 12 residues. V was cut by 3 bases and J by 4 bases, with 7 bases left in between. Germline loops: CDR1 WSHSY, CDR2 SAAADI. CDR3 amino acids: CASSDDWYEQYV. CDR3 in DNA: TGCGCCAGCAGTGATGACTGGTACGAGCAGTACGTC.

The chain uses TRBV6-5 and TRBJ2-5; D remains ambiguous. The CDR3 loop spans 13 amino acids. V lost 0 bases and J lost 5, with 7 bases in between. Germline lookup yields CDR1 MNHEY and CDR2 SVGAGI. CDR3 sequence (DNA): TGTGCCAGCAGTTACTCCTACGGGGAGACCCAGTACTTC. The encoded protein is CASSYSYGETQYF.

The genes are TRBV7-9 and TRBJ2-1; D might be TRBD2 (6 bases). Germline V gene sequence: CDR1 SEHNR, CDR2 FQNEAQ (reference sequence). V was shortened by 4 bases and J by 8 bases, with 15 bases between the two germline ends. The CDR3 is 14 residues long. CDR3 loop: CASSWDLGADEQFF. The CDR3 bases are TGTGCCAGCAGCTGGGACTTAGGGGCTGATGAGCAGTTCTTC.

Concerning this clone itself: Other DNA sequences in the sample encode the same CDR3. V is TRBV28 and J is TRBJ1-2; D perhaps matches TRBD1 (6 bases). There are 13 residues in the CDR3. Germline-derived CDR1 and CDR2 are MDHEN and SYDVKM. The V end lost 5 bases, the J end lost 3 bases, and 10 bases lay between the germline ends. CDR3 sequence: CASSLGGDYGYTF. The CDR3 nucleotides read TGTGCCAGCAGTCTAGGGGGGGACTATGGCTACACCTTC.

This clone was counted between two and nine times. The CDR3 DNA reads as TGTGCCAGCAGCAAAGCGCACGGCGGGGGGTTAAATGAGCAGTTCTTC. Translating gives CASSKAHGGGLNEQFF. J is TRBJ2-1 and V is TRBV21-1; the table's D gene call, TRBD2, was not cross checked with the DNA. TRBV21-1 is annotated as a pseudogene. The CDR3 is made up of 16 amino acids.